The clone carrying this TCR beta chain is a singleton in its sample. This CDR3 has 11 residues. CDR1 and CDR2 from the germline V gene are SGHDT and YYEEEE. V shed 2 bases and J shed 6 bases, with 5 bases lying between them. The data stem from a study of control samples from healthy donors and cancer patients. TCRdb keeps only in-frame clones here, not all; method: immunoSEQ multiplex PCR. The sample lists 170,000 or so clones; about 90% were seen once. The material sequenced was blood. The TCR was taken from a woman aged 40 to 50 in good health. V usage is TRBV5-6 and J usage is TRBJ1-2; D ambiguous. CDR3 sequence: CASSLQHGYTF. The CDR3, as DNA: TGTGCCAGCAGCTTACAGCATGGCTACACCTTC. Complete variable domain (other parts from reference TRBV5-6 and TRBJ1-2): DAGVTQSPTHLIKTRGQQVTLRCSPKSGHDTVSWYQQALGQGPQFIFQYYEEEERQRGNFPDRFSGHQFPNYSSELNVNALLLGDSALYLCASSLQHGYTFGSGTRLTVV.